This T cell receptor beta chain was profiled in a study of T-cell reconstitution after alpha-beta-depleted transplantation in children. Concerning this clonotype: Its antigen is still unknown.

General study results and limits: Several hundred expanded graft clones reportedly gave rise to the alpha-beta T cells present about two months after transplant. At one year after transplant, newly produced T cells mostly accounted for T-cell counts and diversity.

CDR3 length: 12 residues. V was clipped by 5 bases and J by 3 bases, with 11 bases between them. The germline gives CDR1 SQVTM, CDR2 ANQGSEA. The library targeted TCRbeta and was prepared with unique molecular identifiers. TCRdb independently ran MiXCR on the PCR reads; one entry per CDR3 protein. This table holds 450,000 to 550,000 distinct CDR3 sequences, 10% to 12% found once. The clonotype comes from a female patient aged 2-15 years who had a stem cell transplant for aplastic anemia, so the T cells may come from the graft donor. V gene TRBV29-1 combines with J gene TRBJ2-7; D could derive from TRBD1 or TRBD2 (5 bases each). Source: PBMCs, mostly from graft donor cells, taken 180 days after TCRalphabeta/CD19-depleted stem cell transplant. DNA for the CDR3: TGCAGCGTTAGGGACCGATACTACGAGCAGTACTTC. It yields the protein CSVRDRYYEQYF.